One sample yielded the 12 T cell receptor beta chains listed below, sequenced in a study of vaccination effects on CD4 cells after COVID-19. The method was immunoSEQ multiplex PCR; TCRdb's version includes in-frame clones alone and lacks a portion of them. The data hold tens of thousands of clones, with 70% to 80% observed a single time. Their specific antigens are unknown. Ahead of sequencing, the ViraFEST assay grew antigen-specific CD4+ T cells using viral peptide pools. Culturing for about 9 days preceded CD4+ T cell isolation. Nucleocapsid antibodies stayed negative before and after vaccination, showing no earlier SARS-CoV-2 infection. Sequencing was performed on CD4+ T cells from PBMCs cultured with HCoV-NL63 spike peptides, taken before COVID-19 vaccination. The receptors were gathered from a human donor who received a COVID-19 vaccine.

V usage is TRBV18 and J usage is TRBJ2-7, with TRBD2 as a possible D gene (5 bases). Looked up from germline, CDR1 is KGHSH and CDR2 is LQKENI. Trimming stripped 3 bases from V and 3 bases from J, with 12 bases between. The CDR3 covers 14 residues. CDR3 in amino acids: CASSPSQDFYEQYV. The CDR3 nucleotides are TGTGCCAGCTCACCTTCGCAGGACTTCTACGAGCAGTACGTC.

V and J are TRBV10-3 and TRBJ2-5; D might be TRBD1 (5 bases). The CDR3 runs to 15 residues. Trimming took off 4 bases at V and 0 bases at J, with 12 bases between the two ends. Germline CDR1 reads ENHRY; CDR2 reads SYGVKD. The CDR3 sequence: CAISVLPGNQETQYF. CDR3 nucleotide sequence: TGTGCCATCAGTGTACTCCCAGGGAACCAAGAGACCCAGTACTTC.

The rearrangement links TRBV19 to TRBJ2-3; 9 nucleotides align to TRBD1. V lost 6 bases to trimming and J lost 4 bases; unmatched junction nucleotides: 8. This CDR3 has 15 amino acids. Germline assignment: CDR1 LNHDA and CDR2 SQIVND (reference sequence). The CDR3 is CASSDHRGRADTQYF. The DNA for the CDR3 is TGTGCCAGTAGCGACCACAGGGGGCGAGCAGATACGCAGTATTTT. The complete variable domain, with remaining parts taken from reference TRBV19 and TRBJ2-3, reads DGGITQSPKYLFRKEGQNVTLSCEQNLNHDAMYWYRQDPGQGLRLIYYSQIVNDFQKGDIAEGYSVSREKKESFPLTVTSAQKNPTAFYLCASSDHRGRADTQYFGPGTRLTVL.

The CDR3: CASSYSSQRADTQYF. As DNA, the CDR3 is TGTGCCAGCAGTTACTCTTCCCAAAGGGCAGATACGCAGTATTTT. The rearrangement uses TRBV6-5 and TRBJ2-3, with D uncertain. CDR1 and CDR2 from the germline V gene are MNHEY and SVGAGI. V was trimmed by 0 bases and J by 4 bases, leaving 11 bases between them. The CDR3 is 15 amino acids.

There are a few counts of this clone. The chain employs TRBV5-4 and TRBJ1-1; TRBD1 matches at 8 bases. CDR3 length equals 15 residues. Trimming removed 6 bases from V and 4 bases from J; junction bases left unmatched: 11. The V gene's germline CDR1 is SGHNT and CDR2 YYREEE (reference sequence). In nucleotides, the CDR3 is TGTGCCAGCACAACGGACAGGGAAGTTAGCACTGAAGCTTTCTTT. It codes for CASTTDREVSTEAFF.

This chain links TRBV6-5 with TRBJ1-2; TRBD1 aligns across 7 bases. The CDR3 contains 14 residues. V dropped 7 bases and J dropped 2; count of bases not matched to a gene: 7. CDR1 is MNHEY and CDR2 is SVGAGI in the germline V gene. CDR3 region: CASIRTGGNYGYTF. CDR3 sequence (DNA): TGTGCCAGCATTCGGACAGGCGGGAACTATGGCTACACCTTC.

This chain links TRBV20-1 with TRBJ1-1, with TRBD1 matching 12 bases. The V segment lost 4 bases and the J segment 7 bases; nucleotides outside the gene matches: 13. Germline CDR1 and CDR2: DFQATT and SNEGSKA (reference sequence). This CDR3 has 16 amino acids. The CDR3: CSATDVPGQGAVEAFF. The CDR3 bases are TGCAGTGCTACTGATGTCCCGGGACAGGGGGCGGTTGAAGCTTTCTTT.

V usage is TRBV13 and J usage is TRBJ2-1, with 14 bases lining up with TRBD2. The CDR3 has 18 residues. V trimming: 8 bases; J trimming: 5 bases; junction bases outside the gene matches: 14. CDR1 and CDR2 from the germline V gene are PRHDT and FYEKMQ (reference sequence). In DNA, the CDR3 is TGTGCCAGCGATCGAAGACTAGCGGGGGGGCTTACCAACAATGAGCAGTTCTTC. It codes for CASDRRLAGGLTNNEQFF.

The chain carries TRBV5-8 and TRBJ1-6, with TRBD1 as a possible D gene (5 bases). The CDR3 is made up of 16 amino acids. CDR1 is SGHTS and CDR2 is YDEGEE in the germline V gene. The germline V and J ends were trimmed by 0 bases and 8 bases, with 15 bases remaining between them. The CDR3 here is CASSLGRGREDSPLHF. In DNA form, the CDR3 reads TGTGCCAGCAGCTTGGGAAGGGGCAGGGAGGATTCACCCCTCCACTTT.

This chain joins TRBV9 and TRBJ2-2; D uncertain. Germline-derived CDR1 and CDR2 are SGDLS and YYNGEE. V was trimmed by 6 bases and J by 6 bases, leaving 9 bases between them. The CDR3 has 12 amino acids. The CDR3 DNA follows: TGTGCCAGCAATTCCGTCGCCGGGGAGCTGTTTTTT. The encoded protein is CASNSVAGELFF.

J is TRBJ1-2 and V is TRBV7-3, with D maybe TRBD1 (5 bases). Trimming took 5 bases from V and 4 from J, leaving 17 bases between them. CDR1 is SGHTA and CDR2 is FQGTGA in the germline V gene. This CDR3 is built from 15 residues. CDR3 region: CASSPGTEVPYGYTF. The CDR3 bases are TGTGCCAGCAGCCCCGGGACGGAGGTACCCTATGGCTACACCTTC.

The chain joins TRBV29-1 to TRBJ2-5; 16 bases are shared with TRBD2. Looked up from germline, CDR1 is SQVTM and CDR2 is ANQGSEA. CDR3 length: 15 amino acids. V gave up 6 bases and J gave up 6 bases; unmatched junction bases: 7. The CDR3 bases are TGCAGCGTGACCGGGACTAGCGGGGGGGCGAAGACCCAGTACTTC. This gives the protein CSVTGTSGGAKTQYF.